These 20 T cell receptor beta chains were sequenced from one sample in a study of regulatory T cells in long-lasting Graves disease. Regarding time point: newly diagnosed GD, antithyroid drugs for less than 3 months. Researchers made the TCR library from RNA that was extracted from PBMCs. According to the study, TCR beta libraries were built with iRepertoire HTBI primers and CDR3-region Arm-PCR. TCRdb independently ran MiXCR on the multiplex PCR reads; one entry per CDR3 protein. The table lists 300,000 to 400,000 distinct CDR3 sequences, approximately 15% of them singletons, with about 32% in the top ten. These same records also appear under a second study, on T cells in Graves' hyperthyroidism and ophthalmopathy.

Source: peripheral blood mononuclear cells (PBMCs), taken at new diagnosis, from a patient treated with antithyroid drugs. These TCRs come from a man aged 35-49 years with Graves disease.

This clonotype was counted at least ten times. This chain connects TRBV20-1 to TRBJ1-6, with TRBD1 matching over 7 bases. J was trimmed by 6 bases and V by 6 bases; bases with no gene match: 8. Germline assignment: CDR1 DFQATT and CDR2 SNEGSKA (reference sequence). The CDR3 covers 14 residues. The CDR3 DNA sequence: TGCAGTGCCCTAACAGGGGAGGTTAATTCACCCCTCCACTTT. Its translation: CSALTGEVNSPLHF.

This clonotype was observed a few times. The V gene is TRBV12-5, the J gene TRBJ2-5, with D perhaps being TRBD1 or TRBD2 (5 bases each). The germline CDR1 and CDR2 sequences are LGHNT and FRNRAP. Between the trimmed V and J ends, which lost 2 bases and 3 bases, there was a span of 13 bases. This CDR3 is 15 amino acids long. This CDR3 is CASGLLPGLEETQYF. The CDR3 coding sequence is TGTGCTAGTGGTTTGCTCCCGGGGCTCGAAGAGACCCAGTACTTC.

This chain joins TRBV19 and TRBJ2-4, with 8 bases that match TRBD2. V trimming: 9 bases; J trimming: 1 base; junction bases outside the gene matches: 8. The CDR3 covers 15 residues. Germline loops: CDR1 LNHDA, CDR2 SQIVND (reference sequence). This CDR3 reads CASSNPGGAKNIQYF. The CDR3 nucleotides read TGTGCCAGCAGCAATCCGGGGGGGGCCAAAAACATTCAGTACTTC.

Regarding this clonotype: A read error is the likely source, as a far larger clone sits one nucleotide away. The V gene is TRBV27, the J gene TRBJ2-7; 11 nucleotides agree with TRBD1. The CDR3 length is 14 residues. J was trimmed by 6 bases and V by 6 bases; bases with no gene match: 7. Germline lookup yields CDR1 MNHEY and CDR2 SMNVEV (reference sequence). CDR3 nucleotides: TGTGCCAGCAGGACCGGGACAGGGGGTCTCGAGCAGTACTTC. It codes for CASRTGTGGLEQYF.

In this sample, this clonotype turned up many times. The chain uses TRBV7-9 and TRBJ1-4; D ambiguous. Looked up from germline, CDR1 is SEHNR and CDR2 is FQNEAQ (reference sequence). This CDR3 comprises 14 residues. The V and J ends lost 5 bases and 6 bases respectively, with 13 bases between them. The CDR3 loop is CASSEQRVDEKLFF. CDR3 DNA: TGTGCCAGCAGCGAACAGAGGGTGGATGAAAAACTGTTTTTT.

This clonotype was detected many times. The gene calls are TRBV16 and TRBJ1-3; weak D call: TRBD1 (6 bases). Per the germline V gene, CDR1 is KGHSY and CDR2 is FQNENV. This CDR3 spans 16 amino acids. Trimming shortened V by 4 bases and J by 4 bases, and 17 bases separated the two germline ends. The CDR3 DNA follows: TGTGCCAGCAGCCCCTCCAGGACAGCTGCAGGAAACACCATATATTTT. Amino acids: CASSPSRTAAGNTIYF. The full variable domain, rest sourced from reference TRBV16 and TRBJ1-3, is GEEVAQTPKHLVRGEGQKAKLYCAPIKGHSYVFWYQQVLKNEFKFLISFQNENVFDETGMPKERFSAKCLPNSPCSLEIQATKLEDSAVYFCASSPSRTAAGNTIYFGEGSWLTVV.

This clonotype has just a few counts. CDR3 sequence: CASSESTYRRSPLHF. For the CDR3, the DNA is TGCGCCAGCAGTGAGTCGACGTACAGGCGGTCACCCCTCCACTTT. The rearrangement joins TRBV10-2 to TRBJ1-6; D may be TRBD1 (5 bases). Trimming took off 0 bases at V and 10 bases at J, with 13 bases between the two ends. The CDR3 extends over 15 amino acids. Germline lookup yields CDR1 WSHSY and CDR2 SAAADI.

This clonotype was picked up many times. The chain couples TRBV28 to TRBJ2-5, with 7 bases matching TRBD1. The junction had 11 bases not matched to a gene; V was cut back by 3 bases and J by 4 bases. This CDR3 has 16 amino acids. Germline lookup yields CDR1 MDHEN and CDR2 SYDVKM. The CDR3 here is CASSFWGGDRAETQYF. The CDR3 DNA reads as TGTGCCAGCAGTTTTTGGGGTGGTGACAGGGCAGAGACCCAGTACTTC.

This clonotype has just a few counts. V gene TRBV27 combines with J gene TRBJ1-3; D possibly corresponds to TRBD1 (5 bases). This CDR3 contains 22 residues. CDR1 and CDR2 from the germline V gene are MNHEY and SMNVEV (reference sequence). V lost 2 bases and J lost 0, with 29 bases in between. The CDR3 spells CASSLKPVSLTQEGYSGNTIYF. The CDR3 nucleotides read TGTGCCAGCAGTTTAAAACCTGTCTCCCTTACACAGGAGGGGTACTCTGGAAACACCATATATTTT.

The rearrangement uses TRBV9 and TRBJ2-6; possibly TRBD2 for D (6 bases). The CDR3 spans 15 residues. Germline-derived CDR1 and CDR2 are SGDLS and YYNGEE. The ends were cut back, 1 base at V and 1 base at J, with 6 bases in the middle. Here the CDR3 reads CASSVLASGANVLTF. The CDR3 nucleotides read TGTGCCAGCAGCGTACTAGCGTCTGGGGCCAACGTCCTGACTTTC. The whole variable domain, filled in from reference TRBV9 and TRBJ2-6, reads DSGVTQTPKHLITATGQRVTLRCSPRSGDLSVYWYQQSLDQGLQFLIQYYNGEERAKGNILERFSAQQFPDLHSELNLSSLELGDSALYFCASSVLASGANVLTFGAGSRLTVL.

The chain recombines TRBV24-1 with TRBJ2-7; TRBD1 aligns across 11 bases. V lost 5 bases and J lost 1; bases outside the gene matches: 3. This CDR3 is built from 15 residues. Germline loops: CDR1 KGHDR, CDR2 SFDVKD. The CDR3: CATSVGQGVSYEQYF. The CDR3 DNA is TGTGCCACCAGTGTGGGACAGGGGGTGTCCTACGAGCAGTACTTC.

The table lists this clonotype with many counts. This chain links TRBV28 with TRBJ2-2; 8 bases match TRBD1. The ends lost 5 bases at V and 5 bases at J; junction bases unmatched: 7. Germline CDR1 MDHEN, CDR2 SYDVKM. The CDR3 runs 15 residues. CDR3 DNA sequence: TGTGCCAGCAGTGAAACAGGGGGAATTACCGGGGAGCTGTTTTTT. Amino acid sequence: CASSETGGITGELFF.

At least ten counts were recorded for this clonotype. V and J are TRBV19 and TRBJ2-4; the match to TRBD1 covers 8 bases. Germline loops: CDR1 LNHDA, CDR2 SQIVND (reference sequence). J lost 7 bases, V lost 5 bases, and 7 bases had no gene match. The CDR3 consists of 14 residues. In nucleotides, the CDR3 is TGTGCCAGTAGTGCGACAGGGGTGGGGAACATTCAGTACTTC. Translating gives CASSATGVGNIQYF.

This clonotype showed up many times. The CDR3 nucleotides read TGTGCCAGCAGCTCTGGACAGAAGATCGGTCAGCAGTTCTTC. Translation: CASSSGQKIGQQFF. This chain links TRBV5-4 with TRBJ2-1, with D possibly being TRBD1 (6 bases). Germline lookup yields CDR1 SGHNT and CDR2 YYREEE (reference sequence). The CDR3 is made up of 14 amino acids. The germline V and J ends were trimmed by 3 bases and 11 bases, with 18 bases remaining between them.

This chain connects TRBV6-1 to TRBJ1-5; D is uncertain. CDR1 MNHNS and CDR2 SASEGT come from the germline V gene. This CDR3 has 14 residues. V lost 6 bases and J lost 4, with 13 bases in between. CDR3 nucleotides: TGTGCCAGCAGCGGAGTAGGACGAAATCAGCCCCAGCATTTT. Translation: CASSGVGRNQPQHF.

The V and J genes are TRBV20-1 and TRBJ2-5, with D tentatively TRBD1 (6 bases). The germline V and J ends were trimmed by 0 bases and 3 bases, with 11 bases remaining between them. The CDR3 runs to 14 residues. From germline, CDR1 is DFQATT and CDR2 SNEGSKA (reference sequence). The CDR3 nucleotides read TGCAGTGCTAGAGATGGCCAGGGGAAAGAGACCCAGTACTTC. As protein: CSARDGQGKETQYF.

This clonotype was seen a handful of times. The chain links TRBV6-2 or TRBV6-3 to TRBJ2-4; tentative D call: TRBD1 (6 bases). The germline V and J ends were trimmed by 6 bases and 2 bases, with 8 bases remaining between them. Germline lookup yields CDR1 MNHEY and CDR2 SVGEGT. The CDR3 loop spans 13 amino acids. CDR3 nucleotides: TGTGCCAGCAGCGACAGGTCCAAAAACATTCAGTACTTC. Its translation: CASSDRSKNIQYF.

This clonotype has at least ten counts. This chain joins TRBV12-3 or TRBV12-4 and TRBJ2-7; D uncertain. The V end lost 3 bases, the J end lost 0 bases, and 9 bases lay between the germline ends. The CDR3 contains 14 residues. CDR3 sequence (DNA): TGTGCCAGCAGTTTCGGCGGCTTCTCCTACGAGCAGTACTTC. Its translation: CASSFGGFSYEQYF.

This clonotype has at least ten counts. The J gene is TRBJ2-3, the V gene TRBV28; 7 positions agree with TRBD2. The germline CDR1 and CDR2 sequences are MDHEN and SYDVKM. The V segment lost 5 bases and the J segment 0 bases; nucleotides outside the gene matches: 8. The length of the CDR3 is 16 residues. In DNA, the CDR3 is TGTGCCAGCAGTCCCGCAGGGAGGGGTAGCACAGATACGCAGTATTTT. Translation: CASSPAGRGSTDTQYF.

This clonotype showed up just a few times. The chain recombines TRBV5-8 with TRBJ2-5, with 9 positions matching TRBD1. This CDR3 contains 16 residues. Trimming cost V 4 bases and J 2 bases; bases outside gene matches: 9. From germline, CDR1 is SGHTS and CDR2 YDEGEE. CDR3 sequence: CASSRGTGFYQETQYF. Written as DNA, the CDR3 is TGTGCCAGCAGCCGCGGGACAGGGTTTTATCAAGAGACCCAGTACTTC.